A single sample gave rise to the 26 T cell receptor beta chains below, sequenced in a study of cytomegalovirus exposure and HLA in healthy donors. TCRdb's copy holds only in-frame clones and misses some; the assay was immunoSEQ multiplex PCR. The sample lists about 180,000 clones, around nine tenths occurring once. Sequencing input: PBMCs. The receptors originated from a man aged 18-30 years in good health and CMV-seropositive.

Of note for this clone: An end of the junction differs from the germline gene, which may be a read error. The chain links TRBV7-7 to TRBJ2-3, with D perhaps matching TRBD1 (6 bases). Per germline, CDR1 SSHAT and CDR2 FNYEAQ (reference sequence). CDR3 length: 14 amino acids. Written as DNA, the CDR3 is TGTGCTAGCAGCCCCGGACAGATAACAGATACGCAGTATTTT. Translation: CASSPGQITDTQYF.

The chain joins TRBV15 to TRBJ2-5; D is unclear. Trimming stripped 0 bases from V and 4 bases from J, with 9 bases between. The germline gives CDR1 LNHNV, CDR2 YYDKDF (reference sequence). The CDR3 contains 14 residues. The CDR3: CATSRDVRGETQYF. DNA for the CDR3: TGTGCCACCAGCAGAGATGTAAGAGGAGAGACCCAGTACTTC. The variable domain in full, completed from reference TRBV15 and TRBJ2-5, reads DAMVIQNPRYQVTQFGKPVTLSCSQTLNHNVMYWYQQKSSQAPKLLFHYYDKDFNNEADTPDNFQSRRPNTSFCFLDIRSPGLGDTAMYLCATSRDVRGETQYFGPGTRLLVL.

This chain links TRBV15 with TRBJ1-2, with D perhaps matching TRBD1 (5 bases). This CDR3 is 13 amino acids long. Germline values: CDR1 LNHNV, CDR2 YYDKDF (reference sequence). Between the trimmed V and J ends, which lost 6 bases and 6 bases, there was a span of 14 bases. The CDR3 region has the DNA TGTGCCACCAGTTCTGCGGGGGTACATGGCTACACCTTC. Its translation is CATSSAGVHGYTF.

The chain carries TRBV15 and TRBJ1-4; weak D call: TRBD1 (5 bases). Deletions cut 6 bases from V and 7 bases from J, with 30 bases between. Germline CDR1 is LNHNV and CDR2 is YYDKDF (reference sequence). This CDR3 is 19 amino acids long. The CDR3 region is CATRSRRTGLGLGREKLFF. CDR3 DNA: TGTGCCACCAGATCTCGAAGAACCGGGCTGGGACTTGGACGTGAAAAACTGTTTTTT.

This chain connects TRBV6-5 to TRBJ2-7, with TRBD1 matching 11 bases. V shed 4 bases and J 6 bases; nucleotides not matched to a gene: 11. Germline loops: CDR1 MNHEY, CDR2 SVGAGI. This CDR3 is built from 16 residues. The CDR3 DNA follows: TGTGCCAGCAGTTCGCCTCGGACAGGGGGCTATGGCGAGCAGTACTTC. It yields the protein CASSSPRTGGYGEQYF.

The chain has TRBV7-2 and TRBJ1-2; 9 bases map to TRBD1. Germline V lookup: CDR1 SGHTA, CDR2 FQGNSA. The CDR3 has 14 residues. J was trimmed by 3 bases and V by 6 bases; bases with no gene match: 5. The CDR3 sequence: CASSIGDRDYGYTF. The CDR3 nucleotides read TGTGCCAGCAGTATCGGGGACAGGGACTATGGCTACACCTTC.

This chain links TRBV2 with TRBJ1-1; tentatively, D is TRBD1 (5 bases). Germline V gene data show CDR1 as SNHLY and CDR2 as FYNNEI. CDR3 length equals 12 residues. The CDR3 region has the DNA TGTGCAAGAAGACAGTCCGGCACTGAAGCTTTCTTT. This translates into CARRQSGTEAFF.

The chain combines TRBV6-5 with TRBJ2-7, with D tentatively TRBD1 (5 bases). CDR3 length equals 15 residues. V lost 0 bases, J lost 3 bases, and 12 bases lay in between. Per germline, CDR1 MNHEY and CDR2 SVGAGI. CDR3 sequence: CASSYSGPPFYEQYF. The CDR3 nucleotides read TGTGCCAGCAGTTACTCGGGGCCACCCTTCTACGAGCAGTACTTC.

This clone was counted a single time. The chain joins TRBV7-9 to TRBJ1-5; D is possibly TRBD1 (6 bases). The CDR3 covers 14 residues. Germline lookup yields CDR1 SEHNR and CDR2 FQNEAQ (reference sequence). Between the trimmed V and J ends, which lost 5 bases and 1 base, there was a span of 9 bases. CDR3 DNA: TGTGCCAGCAGCCGGGACATCAGCAATCAGCCCCAGCATTTT. Amino acids: CASSRDISNQPQHF. The full variable domain, completed using reference TRBV7-9 and TRBJ1-5, is DTGVSQNPRHKITKRGQNVTFRCDPISEHNRLYWYRQTLGQGPEFLTYFQNEAQLEKSRLLSDRFSAERPKGSFSTLEIQRTEQGDSAMYLCASSRDISNQPQHFGDGTRLSIL.

The V and J genes are TRBV19 and TRBJ1-2, with a tentative D call TRBD1 (5 bases). Trimming cost V 5 bases and J 3 bases, with 19 bases left between them. The CDR3 totals 16 residues. Germline-derived CDR1 and CDR2 are LNHDA and SQIVND (reference sequence). The CDR3 protein is CASSPSLIEGDYGYTF. The CDR3 bases are TGTGCCAGTAGTCCCTCCCTCATCGAAGGGGACTATGGCTACACCTTC.

The CDR3 sequence: CASSLVGGGPYNEQFF. The CDR3 DNA sequence: TGTGCCAGCAGTTTAGTCGGGGGAGGGCCTTACAATGAGCAGTTCTTC. The genes are TRBV27 and TRBJ2-1, with 7 bases that match TRBD2. Germline trimming cut 2 bases from V and 4 bases from J; bases unmatched to any gene: 8. Per germline, CDR1 MNHEY and CDR2 SMNVEV (reference sequence). This CDR3 spans 16 amino acids.

The rearrangement uses TRBV9 and TRBJ2-1, with D possibly being TRBD1 (6 bases). Germline V gene data show CDR1 as SGDLS and CDR2 as YYNGEE. CDR3 size: 14 residues. V was trimmed by 3 bases and J by 3 bases, leaving 10 bases between them. Written as DNA, the CDR3 is TGTGCCAGCAGCGCCGCAGGGGTCTACAATGAGCAGTTCTTC. This translates into CASSAAGVYNEQFF.

This clone was detected only once. This chain connects TRBV9 to TRBJ2-1; TRBD2 aligns across 11 bases. Germline loops: CDR1 SGDLS, CDR2 YYNGEE. CDR3 length equals 17 residues. Germline trimming cut 0 bases from V and 7 bases from J; bases unmatched to any gene: 9. The CDR3, as DNA: TGTGCCAGCAGCGTAGTACTAGCGGGGGATATTGGGAATGAGCAGTTCTTC. Translation: CASSVVLAGDIGNEQFF.

This chain uses TRBV27 with TRBJ2-1; 10 positions match TRBD2. The CDR3 has 16 amino acids. After removal of 5 bases from V and 9 bases from J, the junction contained 13 bases not matched to a gene. CDR1 is MNHEY, CDR2 SMNVEV, per germline (reference sequence). The CDR3: CASSLVLAGAAIEQFF. CDR3 sequence (DNA): TGTGCCAGCAGTCTCGTCCTAGCGGGAGCCGCCATTGAGCAGTTCTTC.

The chain couples TRBV5-1 to TRBJ2-1; 11 nucleotides match TRBD2. The ends lost 0 bases at V and 12 bases at J; junction bases unmatched: 11. The CDR3 consists of 16 residues. CDR1 is SGHRS and CDR2 is YFSETQ in the germline V gene. CDR3 sequence (DNA): TGCGCCAGCAGCTTGGGCGGGACTAGCGGAGCCTCGGGGCAGTTCTTC. Its translation: CASSLGGTSGASGQFF.

This clone came up a few times. The chain carries TRBV7-9 and TRBJ1-5, with 7 bases lining up with TRBD1. Trimming at V came to 9 bases and at J to 9 bases, leaving 11 bases not matched to a gene. There are 13 residues in the CDR3. Germline CDR1 reads SEHNR; CDR2 reads FQNEAQ (reference sequence). The DNA of the CDR3 is TGTGCCAGTGCGGGGACAGTGGGATCGCCCCAGCATTTT. It yields the protein CASAGTVGSPQHF.

The V call is TRBV30, the J call TRBJ2-3; no clear D. CDR3 size: 13 residues. Deletions cut 2 bases from V and 6 bases from J, with 12 bases between. CDR1 is GTSNPN, CDR2 SVGIG, per germline (reference sequence). CDR3 protein: CAWSPGSGDTQYF. The CDR3 DNA follows: TGTGCCTGGAGTCCAGGCAGTGGCGATACGCAGTATTTT.

This chain connects TRBV9 to TRBJ2-1; perhaps TRBD1 as D (8 bases). This CDR3 spans 17 amino acids. V was shortened by 0 bases and J by 4 bases, with 17 bases between the two germline ends. Germline CDR1 SGDLS, CDR2 YYNGEE. The CDR3 DNA follows: TGTGCCAGCAGCGTAGAGGGGGGGCAGGGGGCATACAATGAGCAGTTCTTC. This translates into CASSVEGGQGAYNEQFF.

Only a few counts were recorded for this clone. The rearrangement links TRBV18 to TRBJ1-5; 7 bases match TRBD1. The CDR3 spans 16 residues. V was clipped by 3 bases and J by 0 bases; unmatched bases: 5. CDR1 is KGHSH, CDR2 LQKENI, per germline. The CDR3 protein is CASSPPGQHSNQPQHF. The CDR3 DNA reads as TGTGCCAGCTCACCTCCGGGACAGCATAGCAATCAGCCCCAGCATTTT.

V is TRBV7-2 and J is TRBJ2-2; the D gene is possibly TRBD1 (6 bases). CDR3 length equals 14 residues. Germline CDR1 reads SGHTA; CDR2 reads FQGNSA. Trimming cost V 5 bases and J 4 bases, with 11 bases left between them. The chain's CDR3 is CASSPGQSTGELFF. In nucleotides, the CDR3 is TGTGCCAGCAGCCCCGGACAGAGCACCGGGGAGCTGTTTTTT.

The chain couples TRBV4-3 to TRBJ2-5, with D maybe TRBD2 (5 bases). Trimming removed 0 bases at V and 7 bases at J, with 15 bases between. CDR1 and CDR2 from the germline V gene are LGHNA and YSLEER. The CDR3 is 15 amino acids. The CDR3 loop reads CASSQEGKVSGTQYF. The CDR3 DNA reads as TGCGCCAGCAGCCAAGAAGGGAAAGTCAGCGGGACCCAGTACTTC.

The V call is TRBV9, the J call TRBJ2-1; 8 bases line up with TRBD2. Germline loops: CDR1 SGDLS, CDR2 YYNGEE. This CDR3 has 16 amino acids. J gave up 1 base and V 0 bases, and 3 bases lay outside the gene matches. The CDR3 reads CASSVGAGASYNEQFF. The DNA of the CDR3 is TGTGCCAGCAGCGTAGGAGCGGGAGCATCCTACAATGAGCAGTTCTTC.

V is TRBV27 and J is TRBJ1-5; no firm D call. This CDR3 is 13 amino acids long. CDR1 is MNHEY and CDR2 is SMNVEV in the germline V gene (reference sequence). V dropped 0 bases and J dropped 7 bases, with 7 bases sitting between them. The CDR3 region has the DNA TGTGCCAGCAGTTTATCGATCCTACAGCCCCAGCATTTT. As protein: CASSLSILQPQHF.

This clone has a handful of counts. The chain is built from TRBV6-6 and TRBJ1-2, with 8 bases lining up with TRBD1. The CDR3 is 15 residues long. V shed 6 bases, J shed 1 base, and the junction held 7 bases outside the gene matches. Germline V gives CDR1 MNHNY, CDR2 SVGAGI (reference sequence). DNA for the CDR3: TGTGCCAGCAGACCTGGACAGGGAGGTAACTATGGCTACACCTTC. Protein product: CASRPGQGGNYGYTF.

The V call is TRBV18, the J call TRBJ2-3; maybe TRBD2 (6 bases). Deletions cut 0 bases from V and 10 bases from J, with 17 bases between. The CDR3 consists of 15 residues. The germline gives CDR1 KGHSH, CDR2 LQKENI. The CDR3 is CASSPPAGSLGSQYF. The CDR3 bases are TGTGCCAGCTCACCACCGGCGGGGAGCCTTGGGTCGCAGTATTTT.

CDR3 region: CASKGRVDGNTIYF. The DNA for the CDR3 is TGTGCTTCCAAAGGCAGGGTGGACGGAAACACCATATATTTT. The chain uses TRBV2 and TRBJ1-3; a possible D gene is TRBD1 (5 bases). Looked up from germline, CDR1 is SNHLY and CDR2 is FYNNEI. The CDR3 spans 14 residues.